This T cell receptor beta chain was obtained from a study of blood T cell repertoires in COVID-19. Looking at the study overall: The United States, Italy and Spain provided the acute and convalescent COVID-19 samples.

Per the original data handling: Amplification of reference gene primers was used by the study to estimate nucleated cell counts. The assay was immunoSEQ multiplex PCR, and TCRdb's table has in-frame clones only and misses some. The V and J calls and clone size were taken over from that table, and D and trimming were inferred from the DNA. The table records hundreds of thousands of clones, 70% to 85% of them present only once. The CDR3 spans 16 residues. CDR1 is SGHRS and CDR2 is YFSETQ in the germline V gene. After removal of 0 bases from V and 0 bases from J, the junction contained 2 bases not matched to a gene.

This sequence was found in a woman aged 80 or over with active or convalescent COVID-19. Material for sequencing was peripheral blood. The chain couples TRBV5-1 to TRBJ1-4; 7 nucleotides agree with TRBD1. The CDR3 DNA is TGCGCCAGCAGCTTGGGGGACAGATCAACTAATGAAAAACTGTTTTTT. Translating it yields CASSLGDRSTNEKLFF.